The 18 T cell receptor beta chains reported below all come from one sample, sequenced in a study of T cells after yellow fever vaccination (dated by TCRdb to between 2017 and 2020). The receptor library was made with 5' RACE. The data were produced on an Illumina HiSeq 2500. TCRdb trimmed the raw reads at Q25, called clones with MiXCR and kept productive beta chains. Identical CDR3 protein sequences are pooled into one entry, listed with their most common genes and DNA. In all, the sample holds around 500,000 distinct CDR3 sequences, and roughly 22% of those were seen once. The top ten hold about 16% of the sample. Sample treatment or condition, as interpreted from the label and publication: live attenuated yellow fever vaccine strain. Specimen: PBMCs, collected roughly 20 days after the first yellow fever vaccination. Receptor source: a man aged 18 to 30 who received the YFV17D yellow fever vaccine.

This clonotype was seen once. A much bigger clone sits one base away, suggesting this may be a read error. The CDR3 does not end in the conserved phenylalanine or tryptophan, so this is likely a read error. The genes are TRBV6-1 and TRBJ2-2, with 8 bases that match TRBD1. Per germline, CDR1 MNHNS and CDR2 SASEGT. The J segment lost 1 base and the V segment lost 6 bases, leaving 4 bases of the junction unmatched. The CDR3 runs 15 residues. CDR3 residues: CASSPGTGNTGELFS. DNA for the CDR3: TGTGCCAGCAGCCCCGGGACAGGGAACACCGGGGAGCTGTTTTCT.

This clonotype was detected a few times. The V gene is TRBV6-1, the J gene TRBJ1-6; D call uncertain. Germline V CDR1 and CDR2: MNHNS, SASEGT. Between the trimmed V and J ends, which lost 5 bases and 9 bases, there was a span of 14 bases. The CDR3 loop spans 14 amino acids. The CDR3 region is CASSPMGSSSPLHF. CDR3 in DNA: TGTGCCAGCAGTCCCATGGGGTCAAGTTCACCCCTCCACTTT.

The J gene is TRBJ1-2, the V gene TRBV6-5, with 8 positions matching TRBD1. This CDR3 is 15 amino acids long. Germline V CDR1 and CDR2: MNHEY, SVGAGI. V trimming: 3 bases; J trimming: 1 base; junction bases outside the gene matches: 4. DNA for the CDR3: TGTGCCAGCAGTTATTACAGGGGGGGTAACTATGGCTACACCTTC. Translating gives CASSYYRGGNYGYTF.

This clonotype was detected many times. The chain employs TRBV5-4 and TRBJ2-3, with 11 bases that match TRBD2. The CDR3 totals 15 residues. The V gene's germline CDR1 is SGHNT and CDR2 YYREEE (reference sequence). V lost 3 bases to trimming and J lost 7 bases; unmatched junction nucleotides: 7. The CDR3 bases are TGTGCCAGCAGCTCGACGACTAGCGGGGCATATACGCAGTATTTT. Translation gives CASSSTTSGAYTQYF.

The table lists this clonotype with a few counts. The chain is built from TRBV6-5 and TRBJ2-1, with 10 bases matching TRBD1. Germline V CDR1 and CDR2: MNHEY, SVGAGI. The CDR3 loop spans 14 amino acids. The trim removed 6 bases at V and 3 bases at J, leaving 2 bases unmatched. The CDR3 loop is CASRTGGFYNEQFF. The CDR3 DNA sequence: TGTGCCAGCAGGACAGGGGGCTTCTACAATGAGCAGTTCTTC.

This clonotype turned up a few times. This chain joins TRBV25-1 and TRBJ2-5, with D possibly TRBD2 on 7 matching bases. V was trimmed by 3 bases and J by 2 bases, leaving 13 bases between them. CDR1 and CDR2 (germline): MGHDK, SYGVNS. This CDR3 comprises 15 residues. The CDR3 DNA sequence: TGTGCCAGCAGTGAGGCGGGGGCAGGACAAGAGACCCAGTACTTC. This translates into CASSEAGAGQETQYF.

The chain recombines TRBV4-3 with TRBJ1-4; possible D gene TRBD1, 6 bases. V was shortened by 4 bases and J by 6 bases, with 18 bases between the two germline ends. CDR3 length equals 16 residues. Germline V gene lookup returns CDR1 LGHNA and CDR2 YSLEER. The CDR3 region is CASSPGDGGIDEKLFF. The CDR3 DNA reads TGCGCCAGCAGCCCAGGGGATGGAGGGATAGATGAAAAACTGTTTTTT.

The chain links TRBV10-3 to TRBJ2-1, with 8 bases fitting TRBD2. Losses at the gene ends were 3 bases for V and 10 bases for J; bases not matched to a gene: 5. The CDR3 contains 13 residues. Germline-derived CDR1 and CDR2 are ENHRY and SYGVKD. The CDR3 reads CAISDLAGYEQFF. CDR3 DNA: TGTGCCATCAGTGATTTAGCGGGGTACGAGCAGTTCTTC.

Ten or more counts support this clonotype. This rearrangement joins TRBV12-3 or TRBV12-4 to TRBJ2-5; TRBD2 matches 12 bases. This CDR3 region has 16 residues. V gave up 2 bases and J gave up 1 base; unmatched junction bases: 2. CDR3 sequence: CASSLTSGGLQETQYF. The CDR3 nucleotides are TGTGCCAGCAGTTTAACTAGCGGGGGGCTCCAAGAGACCCAGTACTTC.

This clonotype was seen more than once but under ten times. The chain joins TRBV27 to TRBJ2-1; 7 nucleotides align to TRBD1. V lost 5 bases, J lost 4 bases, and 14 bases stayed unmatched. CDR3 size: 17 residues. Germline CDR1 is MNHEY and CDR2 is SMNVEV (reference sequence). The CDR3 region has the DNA TGTGCCAGCAGTCCCCAAGGGACCGGGACAGTGTACAATGAGCAGTTCTTC. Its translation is CASSPQGTGTVYNEQFF.

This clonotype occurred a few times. The CDR3 sequence is CASSLSGGGLQPQHF. The CDR3 DNA reads as TGTGCCAGCAGCTTAAGTGGAGGGGGCCTTCAGCCCCAGCATTTT. V usage is TRBV11-1 and J usage is TRBJ1-5, with 7 nucleotides matching TRBD1. Germline V gives CDR1 SGHAT, CDR2 FQDESV (reference sequence). The CDR3 sequence is 15 residues long. J was trimmed by 6 bases and V by 2 bases; bases with no gene match: 7.

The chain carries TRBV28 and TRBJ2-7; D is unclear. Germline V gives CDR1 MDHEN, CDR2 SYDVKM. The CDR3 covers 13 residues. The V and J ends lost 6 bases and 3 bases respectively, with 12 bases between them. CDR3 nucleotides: TGTGCCAGCAGCCCGTTGCTCGGCTACGAGCAGTACGTC. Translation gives CASSPLLGYEQYV.

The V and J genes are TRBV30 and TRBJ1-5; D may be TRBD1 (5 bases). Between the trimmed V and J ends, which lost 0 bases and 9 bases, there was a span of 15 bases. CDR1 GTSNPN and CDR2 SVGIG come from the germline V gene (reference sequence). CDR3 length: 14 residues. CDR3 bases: TGTGCCTGGAGTGTTGGCAGGTTTGGGGGGCCCCAGCATTTT. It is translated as CAWSVGRFGGPQHF.

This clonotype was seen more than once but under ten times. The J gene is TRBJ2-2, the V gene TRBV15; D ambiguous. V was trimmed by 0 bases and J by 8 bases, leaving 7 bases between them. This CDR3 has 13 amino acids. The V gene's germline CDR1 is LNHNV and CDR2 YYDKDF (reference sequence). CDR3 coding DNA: TGTGCCACCAGCAGAGATTTCGCGGGGGAGCTGTTTTTT. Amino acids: CATSRDFAGELFF.

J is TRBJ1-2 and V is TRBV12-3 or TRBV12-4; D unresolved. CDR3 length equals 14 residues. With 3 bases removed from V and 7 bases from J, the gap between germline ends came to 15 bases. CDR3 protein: CASSLAQTHGGYTF. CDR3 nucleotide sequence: TGTGCCAGCAGTTTGGCTCAAACACACGGTGGCTACACCTTC.

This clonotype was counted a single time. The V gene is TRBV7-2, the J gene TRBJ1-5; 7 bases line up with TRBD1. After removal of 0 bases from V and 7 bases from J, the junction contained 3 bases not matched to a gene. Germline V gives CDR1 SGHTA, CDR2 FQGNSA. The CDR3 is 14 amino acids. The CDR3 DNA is TGTGCCAGCAGCTTAGCGCTACAGGGGCAGCCCCAGCATTTT. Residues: CASSLALQGQPQHF.

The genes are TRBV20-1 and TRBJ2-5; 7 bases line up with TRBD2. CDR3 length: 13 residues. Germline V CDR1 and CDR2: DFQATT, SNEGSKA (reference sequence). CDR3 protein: CSSLPGGSETQYF. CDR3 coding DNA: TGCAGCTCCCTCCCCGGGGGGTCGGAGACCCAGTACTTC.

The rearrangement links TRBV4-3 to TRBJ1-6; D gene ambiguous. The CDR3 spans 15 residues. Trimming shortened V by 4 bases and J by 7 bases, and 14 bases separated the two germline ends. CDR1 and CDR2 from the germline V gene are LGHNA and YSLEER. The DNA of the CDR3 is TGCGCCAGCAGCCCCCGGAGGGAGAGGAATTCACCCCTCCACTTT. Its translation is CASSPRRERNSPLHF.